Each of the 5 T cell receptor beta chains below was sequenced from the same sample in a study of cytomegalovirus exposure and HLA in healthy donors. 13 Jbeta primers and 60 Vbeta primers were used for the PCR. Assay: immunoSEQ multiplex PCR; the TCRdb copy retains only in-frame clones and omits some. The table includes fewer than 200,000 clones, around 80% detected once. Material: PBMCs. The receptor set was obtained from a female donor in good health and CMV-seronegative.

The V gene is TRBV28, the J gene TRBJ2-2, with TRBD1 matching 7 bases. V was pared by 7 bases and J by 5 bases, with 7 bases of the junction left unmatched. Germline V gene data show CDR1 as MDHEN and CDR2 as SYDVKM. The CDR3 runs 14 residues. The CDR3 is CASKGDRPTGELFF. The CDR3 DNA is TGTGCCAGCAAAGGGGACAGACCTACCGGGGAGCTGTTTTTT.

This clone came up once. The chain combines TRBV27 with TRBJ2-1, with TRBD2 matching over 10 bases. J was trimmed by 9 bases and V by 0 bases; bases with no gene match: 17. The CDR3 is 19 residues long. Germline CDR1 MNHEY, CDR2 SMNVEV (reference sequence). The CDR3 region is CASSLSVEAGGRLGGEQFF. CDR3 coding DNA: TGTGCCAGCAGTTTATCCGTGGAAGCGGGAGGGCGGCTCGGGGGTGAGCAGTTCTTC.

The chain links TRBV2 to TRBJ1-4, with 8 bases identical to TRBD1. Germline V gene lookup returns CDR1 SNHLY and CDR2 FYNNEI. This CDR3 has 15 amino acids. J lost 2 bases, V lost 7 bases, and 6 bases had no gene match. CDR3 region: CASTQGTGTNEKLFF. CDR3 in DNA: TGTGCCAGCACCCAAGGGACAGGTACTAATGAAAAACTGTTTTTT.

The CDR3 nucleotides read TGCGCCAGCAGCTTGGAGCCATACGAGCAGTACTTC. It specifies CASSLEPYEQYF. The genes are TRBV5-1 and TRBJ2-7; D call uncertain. CDR1 SGHRS and CDR2 YFSETQ come from the germline V gene. CDR3 length: 12 amino acids. Between the trimmed V and J ends, which lost 0 bases and 4 bases, there was a span of 5 bases.

The chain employs TRBV5-1 and TRBJ1-1, with D uncertain. V was shortened by 2 bases and J by 1 base, with 9 bases between the two germline ends. Germline lookup yields CDR1 SGHRS and CDR2 YFSETQ. This CDR3 is 14 amino acids long. This CDR3 reads CASSFQATNTEAFF. CDR3 bases: TGCGCCAGCAGCTTCCAAGCTACGAACACTGAAGCTTTCTTT.